The entry that follows covers one TCR beta chain sequence. Its antigen remains unknown. One junction end does not reproduce the germline sequence, and a read error may be involved. Profiling relied on immunoSEQ multiplex PCR, and the TCRdb table lists in-frame clones only, not all of them. The table lists under 130,000 clones, more than 85% of them singletons. The CDR3 is 17 amino acids. CDR1 is LGHNT and CDR2 is FRNRAP in the germline V gene. These data are taken from a study of T cell responses to AZD1222 COVID-19 vaccine. Study-wide points: Unmutated variant regions are reportedly targeted by nearly half of spike-specific TCRs. The study found Spike-specific TCR breadth and depth rose after two AZD1222 doses. White British donors predominated, females outnumbered males, and clonal diversity was possibly underestimated.

The input for sequencing was peripheral blood, taken on day 0 of AZD1222 vaccination. This TCR came from an adult in good health. The chain combines TRBV12-5 with TRBJ2-4; possible D gene TRBD2, 5 bases. For the CDR3, the DNA is TGTGCTAGGGGTTTACTTCGGACGACTATAGCCAAAAACATTCAGTACTTC. This sequence encodes CARGLLRTTIAKNIQYF.